One sample yielded the 27 T cell receptor beta chains listed below, sequenced in a study of blood T cell repertoires in COVID-19. Clones were read by immunoSEQ multiplex PCR, and TCRdb kept only the in-frame ones, dropping some. This sample has tens of thousands of clones, with 88% found just once. Sequencing used PBMCs or T cells enriched from blood (not recorded which). The source is a woman in her 40s who had recovered from COVID-19.

The chain has TRBV7-8 and TRBJ2-3; a weak D match, TRBD2 (7 bases). The CDR3 totals 15 residues. V lost 3 bases, J lost 1 base, and 11 bases lay in between. Germline V gene data show CDR1 as SGHVS and CDR2 as FQNEAQ. The CDR3, as DNA: TGTGCCAGCAGCTTTGGCGGGGGCCGCACAGATACGCAGTATTTT. Encoded protein: CASSFGGGRTDTQYF.

This chain uses TRBV7-6 with TRBJ2-7, with a possible D match to TRBD1 (6 bases). V shed 5 bases and J shed 0 bases, with 14 bases lying between them. Germline CDR1 is SGHVS and CDR2 is FNYEAQ. The CDR3 length is 15 residues. The CDR3 loop is CASSPRQDSSYEQYF. The CDR3 DNA follows: TGTGCCAGCAGCCCTCGACAGGATAGCTCCTACGAGCAGTACTTC.

The chain has TRBV11-2 and TRBJ2-3; D gene uncertain. The V gene lost 1 base and the J gene lost 5 bases, with 13 bases spanning the gap. Germline V gene lookup returns CDR1 SGHAT and CDR2 FQNNGV. This CDR3 has 15 amino acids. The chain's CDR3 is CASSLAPRPGDTQYF. CDR3 bases: TGTGCCAGCAGCTTAGCCCCGAGACCAGGAGATACGCAGTATTTT.

V usage is TRBV6-5 and J usage is TRBJ2-3, with no clear D. This CDR3 has 12 amino acids. Germline CDR1 and CDR2: MNHEY and SVGAGI. V lost 4 bases to trimming and J lost 6 bases, with 8 bases between them. The CDR3 region has the DNA TGTGCCAGCAGTTCCTCCGGGGATACGCAGTATTTT. This encodes CASSSSGDTQYF.

The gene calls are TRBV25-1 and TRBJ1-1, with D possibly TRBD1 on 5 matching bases. The CDR3 has 13 amino acids. CDR1 and CDR2 (germline): MGHDK, SYGVNS. V lost 7 bases and J lost 1, with 10 bases in between. This CDR3 is CASTETANTEAFF. As DNA, the CDR3 is TGTGCCAGCACCGAGACAGCGAACACTGAAGCTTTCTTT.

This chain uses TRBV27 with TRBJ2-1; 7 bases line up with TRBD1. The length of the CDR3 is 14 residues. J was trimmed by 2 bases and V by 6 bases; bases with no gene match: 4. CDR1 is MNHEY and CDR2 is SMNVEV in the germline V gene (reference sequence). CDR3 DNA: TGTGCCAGCAGATCACAGGGGACCTACAATGAGCAGTTCTTC. Translation gives CASRSQGTYNEQFF.

The chain joins TRBV10-1 to TRBJ2-3; D is possibly TRBD2 (5 bases). Between the trimmed V and J ends, which lost 4 bases and 8 bases, there was a span of 10 bases. CDR1 and CDR2 (germline): WNHNN, SYGVQD (reference sequence). The CDR3 consists of 12 residues. In nucleotides, the CDR3 is TGCGCCAGCAGTGGTTTACTAGTTACGCAGTATTTT. Protein product: CASSGLLVTQYF.

The chain carries TRBV19 and TRBJ1-2; 8 positions match TRBD1. V was clipped by 5 bases and J by 5 bases; unmatched bases: 13. This CDR3 has 16 residues. CDR1 LNHDA and CDR2 SQIVND come from the germline V gene (reference sequence). Here the CDR3 DNA reads TGTGCCAGTAGTGCAATCACTCCGGGACAGGTTTATGGCTACACCTTC. Its protein product is CASSAITPGQVYGYTF.

This clone was counted once. V gene TRBV5-5 combines with J gene TRBJ2-7, with 7 bases lining up with TRBD1. The junction had 6 bases not matched to a gene; V was cut back by 3 bases and J by 6 bases. Germline loops: CDR1 SGHKS, CDR2 YYEKEE (reference sequence). This CDR3 has 13 amino acids. The CDR3 is CASSWAGTAEQYF. The CDR3 bases are TGTGCCAGCAGCTGGGCCGGGACAGCCGAGCAGTACTTC. Using reference TRBV5-5 and TRBJ2-7 for the parts outside the CDR3, the full variable domain is DAGVTQSPTHLIKTRGQQVTLRCSPISGHKSVSWYQQVLGQGPQFIFQYYEKEERGRGNFPDRFSARQFPNYSSELNVNALLLGDSALYLCASSWAGTAEQYFGPGTRLTVT.

This chain joins TRBV19 and TRBJ1-2; TRBD1 is a possible D gene (5 bases). CDR3 size: 14 residues. In germline, CDR1 is LNHDA, CDR2 SQIVND (reference sequence). Trimming removed 10 bases from V and 4 bases from J, with 19 bases in between. CDR3 bases: TGTGCCACTGGGACTCTCCCCGGAGGCTATGGCTACACCTTC. It yields the protein CATGTLPGGYGYTF.

The V and J genes are TRBV18 and TRBJ2-1; D perhaps matches TRBD2 (6 bases). The CDR3 runs to 13 residues. V lost 0 bases and J lost 8, with 8 bases in between. Per germline, CDR1 KGHSH and CDR2 LQKENI. CDR3 amino acids: CASSPPSSDEQFF. The CDR3 DNA reads as TGTGCCAGCTCACCACCGTCTAGCGATGAGCAGTTCTTC.

This rearrangement joins TRBV18 to TRBJ1-5; TRBD1 is a possible D gene (5 bases). Trimming took off 0 bases at V and 6 bases at J, with 15 bases between the two ends. CDR3 length equals 16 residues. Germline V gene lookup returns CDR1 KGHSH and CDR2 LQKENI. DNA of the CDR3: TGTGCCAGCTCACCACCGAGCTCCAGGGTCGGTCAGCCCCAGCATTTT. Residues: CASSPPSSRVGQPQHF.

V and J are TRBV5-1 and TRBJ2-7; a weak D match, TRBD1 (6 bases). The ends were cut back, 1 base at V and 5 bases at J, with 16 bases in the middle. The CDR3 spans 15 residues. Germline assignment: CDR1 SGHRS and CDR2 YFSETQ. CDR3 coding DNA: TGCGCCAGCAGCTTGACCGGGACAAGACCTGACGAGCAGTACTTC. It translates to CASSLTGTRPDEQYF. Filled out from reference TRBV5-1 and TRBJ2-7, the complete variable domain reads KAGVTQTPRYLIKTRGQQVTLSCSPISGHRSVSWYQQTPGQGLQFLFEYFSETQRNKGNFPGRFSGRQFSNSRSEMNVSTLELGDSALYLCASSLTGTRPDEQYFGPGTRLTVT.

This chain joins TRBV19 and TRBJ1-6; D might be TRBD1 (6 bases). V shed 8 bases and J shed 4 bases, with 12 bases lying between them. In germline, CDR1 is LNHDA, CDR2 SQIVND (reference sequence). The CDR3 sequence is 14 residues long. This chain's CDR3 is CASCHRDYNSPLHF. CDR3 bases: TGTGCCAGTTGTCACAGGGATTATAATTCACCCCTCCACTTT.

This clone showed up just once. The genes are TRBV2 and TRBJ2-7, with 9 bases matching TRBD1. The junction had 10 bases not matched to a gene; V was cut back by 10 bases and J by 3 bases. The CDR3 has 14 amino acids. The germline gives CDR1 SNHLY, CDR2 FYNNEI. The CDR3 is CATLLGTGIYEQYF. CDR3 sequence (DNA): TGTGCCACATTACTAGGGACAGGGATCTACGAGCAGTACTTC. The full variable domain, with the rest looked up from reference TRBV2 and TRBJ2-7, is EPEVTQTPSHQVTQMGQEVILRCVPISNHLYFYWYRQILGQKVEFLVSFYNNEISEKSEIFDDQFSVERPDGSNFTLKIRSTKLEDSAMYFCATLLGTGIYEQYFGPGTRLTVT.

The J gene is TRBJ1-2, the V gene TRBV6-5, with 7 positions matching TRBD1. Losses at the gene ends were 0 bases for V and 7 bases for J; bases not matched to a gene: 2. Germline loops: CDR1 MNHEY, CDR2 SVGAGI. The CDR3 covers 13 residues. The CDR3 DNA reads TGTGCCAGCAGTTACTCGGGACAGTCTGGCTACACCTTC. Amino acids: CASSYSGQSGYTF.

This clone was recorded once. The V gene is TRBV2, the J gene TRBJ2-5; no clear D gene. The CDR3 has 12 amino acids. Germline V gene data show CDR1 as SNHLY and CDR2 as FYNNEI. With 5 bases removed from V and 5 bases from J, the gap between germline ends came to 9 bases. In DNA form, the CDR3 reads TGTGCCAGCAGTTGGTCGGGTGAGACCCAGTACTTC. Translation: CASSWSGETQYF.

The chain has TRBV2 and TRBJ1-3; D gene ambiguous. Germline V gene lookup returns CDR1 SNHLY and CDR2 FYNNEI. There are 12 residues in the CDR3. V shed 5 bases and J shed 2 bases, with 4 bases lying between them. This CDR3 reads CASSLTGNTIYF. The CDR3 nucleotides read TGTGCCAGCAGTCTAACTGGAAACACCATATATTTT.

The chain carries TRBV7-9 and TRBJ1-2, with D unclear. This CDR3 comprises 14 residues. The V gene lost 1 base and the J gene lost 4 bases, with 10 bases spanning the gap. Germline V lookup: CDR1 SEHNR, CDR2 FQNEAQ (reference sequence). This chain's CDR3 is CASSLVAEAYGYTF. Here the CDR3 DNA reads TGTGCCAGCAGCTTAGTTGCTGAAGCCTATGGCTACACCTTC.

V is TRBV6-2 or TRBV6-3 and J is TRBJ1-2, with TRBD1 identical over 7 bases. The junction had 8 bases not matched to a gene; V was cut back by 5 bases and J by 8 bases. The CDR3 loop spans 13 amino acids. Germline V CDR1 and CDR2: MNHEY, SVGEGT. The CDR3 region is CASSPTGYEGYTF. CDR3 nucleotide sequence: TGTGCCAGCAGTCCGACAGGGTATGAGGGCTACACCTTC.

The V and J genes are TRBV5-6 and TRBJ2-3; D call uncertain. Germline CDR1 is SGHDT and CDR2 is YYEEEE. The CDR3 covers 14 residues. V lost 3 bases to trimming and J lost 4 bases, with 12 bases between them. This CDR3 is CASSYSSMADTQYF. CDR3 DNA sequence: TGTGCCAGCAGCTACTCTTCCATGGCAGATACGCAGTATTTT.

This chain uses TRBV15 with TRBJ2-3; maybe TRBD2 (5 bases). The germline V gene encodes CDR1 LNHNV and CDR2 YYDKDF (reference sequence). The V and J ends lost 0 bases and 1 base respectively, with 11 bases between them. This CDR3 region has 16 residues. The CDR3 bases are TGTGCCACCAGCAGAGATGCGGGCCTACGCACAGATACGCAGTATTTT. The encoded protein is CATSRDAGLRTDTQYF.

The chain couples TRBV5-1 to TRBJ2-2, with D possibly TRBD2 on 6 matching bases. Germline V lookup: CDR1 SGHRS, CDR2 YFSETQ. The CDR3 totals 17 residues. Trimming took off 5 bases at V and 4 bases at J, with 21 bases between the two ends. The CDR3, as DNA: TGCGCCAGCAGTCCCGCGGGACCGGGCTCGGGCACCGGGGAGCTGTTTTTT. Its translation: CASSPAGPGSGTGELFF.

This chain uses TRBV27 with TRBJ2-1, with D perhaps matching TRBD2 (6 bases). The germline V gene encodes CDR1 MNHEY and CDR2 SMNVEV (reference sequence). V shed 6 bases and J shed 5 bases, with 17 bases lying between them. The CDR3 consists of 15 residues. Written as DNA, the CDR3 is TGTGCCAGCAGGGCGGGGACCGCGGGGAACAATGAGCAGTTCTTC. Protein: CASRAGTAGNNEQFF.

The chain has TRBV21-1 and TRBJ1-3; the D call TRBD1 from the table was never checked on the DNA. TRBV21-1 is assigned pseudogene status. The CDR3 has 16 amino acids. CDR3 DNA sequence: TGTGCCAGCAGCACTACAACAGGCCCCGGTGGAAACACCATATATTTT. This codes for CASSTTTGPGGNTIYF.

V usage is TRBV28 and J usage is TRBJ1-1; D gene ambiguous. V was pared by 10 bases and J by 1 base, with 16 bases between. Germline-derived CDR1 and CDR2 are MDHEN and SYDVKM. This CDR3 region has 14 residues. CDR3 residues: CAILDRGGNTEAFF. The CDR3, as DNA: TGTGCCATCTTGGACCGAGGAGGGAACACTGAAGCTTTCTTT.

The gene calls are TRBV29-1 and TRBJ1-2; a weak D match, TRBD1 (6 bases). The germline V gene has CDR1 SQVTM and CDR2 ANQGSEA. The CDR3 is made up of 16 amino acids. Trimming left V 1 base short and J 4 bases short, with 19 bases between. This CDR3 reads CSVEGGTDSPVYGYTF. CDR3 coding DNA: TGCAGCGTTGAAGGAGGAACGGACAGCCCGGTCTATGGCTACACCTTC. Complete variable domain (other parts from reference TRBV29-1 and TRBJ1-2): SAVISQKPSRDICQRGTSLTIQCQVDSQVTMMFWYRQQPGQSLTLIATANQGSEATYESGFVIDKFPISRPNLTFSTLTVSNMSPEDSSIYLCSVEGGTDSPVYGYTFGSGTRLTVV.